Listed below are T cell receptor beta chains from one sample, sequenced in a study of OX40 agonist ivuxolimab in advanced cancers. TCRdb keeps only in-frame clones here, not all; method: immunoSEQ multiplex PCR. The sample consists of tens of thousands of clones, roughly 89% of them appearing once. The material was CD4+ or CD8+ T cells sorted from blood, obtained in a trial of the OX40 agonist ivuxolimab. The receptors stem from an adult with an advanced solid tumor such as melanoma, head and neck, liver or kidney cancer. Both conserved end residues are trimmed from each CDR3. Each record gives: V gene, CDR3 protein.

>TRBV11-2
ASSSDRLYEQY
>TRBV28
ASSPPGRNGQGNYGYT
>TRBV11-2
ASSLDNTGELF
>TRBV11-2
ASSLLGYNEQF
>TRBV19
ASSPRSPRVNTGELF
>TRBV19
ASSIWGHGETQY
>TRBV7-9
ASSAGDNIYEQY
>TRBV6-1
ASSEVVGGETQY
>TRBV9
ASSAPGLAGGQNEQF
>TRBV15
ATSRDWLGGNTIY
>TRBV19
ASSIKGGYTEAF
>TRBV6-1
ASSEGYGIYEQY
>TRBV5-4
ASRSTSGRQNEQF
>TRBV7-8
ASSLGGTGYQPQH
>TRBV28
ASSLTGPVGYSGNTIY
>TRBV27
ASSPSTDTQY
>TRBV15
ATSRDYEGWQETQY
>TRBV28
ASRTELYGYT
>TRBV6-1
ASRGQLVEKLF
>TRBV7-9
ASSSGQGDSGANVLT
>TRBV5-1
ASSLEGVVEGYT
>TRBV7-9
ASSASGSGLGEQY